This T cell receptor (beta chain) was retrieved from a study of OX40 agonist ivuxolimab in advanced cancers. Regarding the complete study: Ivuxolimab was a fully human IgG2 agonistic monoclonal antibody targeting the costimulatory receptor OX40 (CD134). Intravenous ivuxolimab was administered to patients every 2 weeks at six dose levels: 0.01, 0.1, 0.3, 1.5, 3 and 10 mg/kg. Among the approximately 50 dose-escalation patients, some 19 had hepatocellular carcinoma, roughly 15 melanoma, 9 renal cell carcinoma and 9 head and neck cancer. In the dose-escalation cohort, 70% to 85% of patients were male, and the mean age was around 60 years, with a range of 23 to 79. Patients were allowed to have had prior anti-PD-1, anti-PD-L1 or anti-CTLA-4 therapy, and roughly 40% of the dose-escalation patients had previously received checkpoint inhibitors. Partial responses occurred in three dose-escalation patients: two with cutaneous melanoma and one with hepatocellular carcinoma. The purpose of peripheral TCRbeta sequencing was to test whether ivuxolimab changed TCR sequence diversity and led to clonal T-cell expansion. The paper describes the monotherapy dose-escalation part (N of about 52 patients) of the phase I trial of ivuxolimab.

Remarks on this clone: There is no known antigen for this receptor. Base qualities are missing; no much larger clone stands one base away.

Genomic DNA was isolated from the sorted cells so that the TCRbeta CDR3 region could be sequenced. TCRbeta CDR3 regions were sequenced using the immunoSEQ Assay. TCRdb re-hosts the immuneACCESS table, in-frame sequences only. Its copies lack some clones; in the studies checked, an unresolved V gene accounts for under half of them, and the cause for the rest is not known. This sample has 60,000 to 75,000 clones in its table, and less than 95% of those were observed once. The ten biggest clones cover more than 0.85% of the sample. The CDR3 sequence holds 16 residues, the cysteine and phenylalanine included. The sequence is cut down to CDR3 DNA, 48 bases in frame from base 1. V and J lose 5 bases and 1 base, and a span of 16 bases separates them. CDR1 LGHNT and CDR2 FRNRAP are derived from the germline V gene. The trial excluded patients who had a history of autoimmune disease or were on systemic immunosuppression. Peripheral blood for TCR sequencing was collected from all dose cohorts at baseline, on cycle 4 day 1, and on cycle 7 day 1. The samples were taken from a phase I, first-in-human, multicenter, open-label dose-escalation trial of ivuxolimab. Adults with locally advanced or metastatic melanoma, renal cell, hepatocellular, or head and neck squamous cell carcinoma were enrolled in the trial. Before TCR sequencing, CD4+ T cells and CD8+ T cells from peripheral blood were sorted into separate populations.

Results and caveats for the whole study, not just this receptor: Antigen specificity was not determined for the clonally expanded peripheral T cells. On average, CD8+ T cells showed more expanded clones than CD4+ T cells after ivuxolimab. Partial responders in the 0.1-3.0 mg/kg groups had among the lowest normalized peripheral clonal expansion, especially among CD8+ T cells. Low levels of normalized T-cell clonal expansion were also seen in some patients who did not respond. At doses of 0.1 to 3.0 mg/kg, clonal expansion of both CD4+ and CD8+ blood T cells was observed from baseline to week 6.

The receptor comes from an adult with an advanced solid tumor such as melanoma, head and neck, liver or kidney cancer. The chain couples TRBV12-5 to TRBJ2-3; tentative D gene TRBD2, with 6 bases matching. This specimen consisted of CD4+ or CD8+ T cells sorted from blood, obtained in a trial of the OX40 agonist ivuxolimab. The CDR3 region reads CASGKTGVGGTDTQYF. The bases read TGTGCTAGTGGTAAGACGGGAGTAGGCGGCACAGATACGCAGTATTTT.